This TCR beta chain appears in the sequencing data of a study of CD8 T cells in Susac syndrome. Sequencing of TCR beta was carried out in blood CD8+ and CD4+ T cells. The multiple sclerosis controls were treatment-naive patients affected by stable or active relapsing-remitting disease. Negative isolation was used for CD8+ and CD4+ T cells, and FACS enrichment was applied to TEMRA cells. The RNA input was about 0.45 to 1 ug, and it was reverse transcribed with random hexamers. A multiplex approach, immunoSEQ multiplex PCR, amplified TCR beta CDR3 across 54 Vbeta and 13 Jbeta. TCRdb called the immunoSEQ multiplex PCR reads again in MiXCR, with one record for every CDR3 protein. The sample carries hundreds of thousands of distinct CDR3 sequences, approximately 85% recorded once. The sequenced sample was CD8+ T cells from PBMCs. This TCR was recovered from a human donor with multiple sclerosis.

DNA for the CDR3: TGTGCCAGCAGGGATTTGTATGGGGCCGAGCAGTACTTC. Encoded protein: CASRDLYGAEQYF. This rearrangement joins TRBV12-3 or TRBV12-4 to TRBJ2-7; D may be TRBD1 (5 bases). The CDR3 extends over 13 amino acids. V lost 6 bases, J lost 6 bases, and 15 bases lay in between.